The entry that follows covers one TCR beta chain sequence. Its antigen specificity is not known. No base quality values were provided; no much bigger clone lies one nucleotide off. Whole blood was collected in K2EDTA tubes by collaborating institutions according to the institutions' own protocols. For TCRbeta analysis, collaborators shipped samples as frozen whole blood, isolated PBMCs, or DNA extracted from either of those sample types. The data were obtained in a study of blood T cell repertoires in COVID-19 (dated by TCRdb to the early 2020s). Turning to the overall study: Collaborator samples came from the United States, Italy and Spain and covered acute and convalescent phases of COVID-19. Deeply sampled blood TCRbeta repertoires from subjects exposed to, actively infected with, or recovered from COVID-19 were included in the dataset. A de-identified subject ID, COVID-19 status, age in years and sex were almost always included in the sample metadata. The samples were drawn from two sources: the first 160 participants of the ongoing ImmuneRACE study, and 1,000 to 1,500 subjects contributed by 6 global collaborators. The material from the prospective study consisted of cDNA or gDNA derived from T cells, B-cell-depleted T cells, or PBMCs. Where available, HLA class I and class II types were obtained from metadata supplied by the sample provider rather than from assay-based typing. The repertoires were made available in a free public database intended to serve as a resource for research on the immune response to SARS-CoV-2.

TCRbeta CDR3 regions were amplified from genomic DNA by means of the immunoSEQ Assay, a bias-controlled multiplex PCR. The published analysis was carried out like this. Nucleated cell counts per sample were estimated from amplification of reference gene primers within the assay. To quantify the absolute abundance of each unique TCRbeta CDR3 rearrangement, sequence reads were collapsed and filtered. For each sample, productive Simpson clonality was calculated by taking the square root of Simpson's diversity index across productive rearrangements. The source is immuneACCESS, and TCRdb retained only in-frame sequences with V and J called. Part of the clones is not carried over; for the studies checked, unresolved V genes explain less than half of this, and the remainder is unexplained. The DNA was the basis for D and trimming; V, J and clone size are from that table. The table for this sample lists about 120,000 clones; approximately 92% of them were counted only once. 25% to 35% of the sample comes from the top ten.

On the study overall, not on this receptor specifically: Clinical and demographic metadata were provided uncurated, with the amount varying by source and participant.

The CDR3, from cysteine to phenylalanine, totals 14 residues. The kept DNA is CDR3 alone, 42 bases in frame from the first base. Based on the germline V gene, the CDR1 and CDR2 sequences are SGDLS and YYNGEE. V is trimmed back by 0 bases and J by 6 bases, and the junction contains 6 bases that no gene match accounts for. The V and J genes are TRBV9 and TRBJ2-7; 7 junctional bases match TRBD1. Material: peripheral blood. This receptor was identified in a man between 65 and 85 years old with active or convalescent COVID-19. CDR3 protein: CASSVGGGRGEQYF. Read as DNA, the sequence is TGTGCCAGCAGCGTAGGAGGGGGCCGAGGCGAGCAGTACTTC.